This TCR beta chain was captured in a study of shared clonotypes between healthy human individuals. Study at large: CD4 naive cells filled three plates per donor, CD4 memory three, CD8 naive two and CD8 memory one.

Trimming cost V 5 bases and J 4 bases; bases outside gene matches: 5. The CDR3 has 14 amino acids. Germline V gives CDR1 SGHTA, CDR2 FQGTGA. Only in-frame clones appear in the TCRdb table, and some are missing; sequencing was by immunoSEQ multiplex PCR. The data hold 1,500,000 or so clones, with roughly 96% observed a single time. The sample was naive CD4+ T cells sorted from blood. Subset noted: CD45RA+ positively selected. The gene calls are TRBV7-3 and TRBJ2-1, with 7 bases lining up with TRBD1. The TCR sequence derives from a man under 40 in good health. This chain's CDR3 is CASSAGTAYNEQFF. The CDR3 DNA is TGTGCCAGCAGCGCCGGGACAGCATACAATGAGCAGTTCTTC.